This record covers a single T cell receptor (beta chain). Its recognized antigen is unknown. Per-base qualities were not stored, and no clone one base away is much larger. TCRdb records Illumina HiSeq 1500 as the sequencer. TCRdb reprocessing: public reads trimmed at Q25 with fastp, clones called with MiXCR, in-frame beta chains kept. Rows are combined by CDR3 protein, so each entry shows the most common genes and DNA. This sample gives just over 300,000 distinct CDR3 sequences in total; 15% to 20% of them show up just once. The ten largest clones add up to around 13% of the sample. The sample comes from a study of T cell repertoires in cytomegalovirus infection (dated by TCRdb to the late 2010s). About the full investigation: Donor HLA type was relevant to the analysis, because carriage of CMV infection together with the matching HLA type was indicated by public TCR beta signatures. The full study reports these points: Cumulative frequency of public TCR beta family members discriminated carriers of CMV infection plus the relevant HLA type in this cohort and an independent roughly 330-donor cohort. The ex vivo response was dominated by HLA-C-restricted CMV-specific TCR beta clonotypes, which also provided the single most frequent clonotype in two of eight donors.

V loses 4 bases at its end and J loses 5 bases; junction bases beyond the gene matches: 7. From cysteine to phenylalanine, the CDR3 is 16 amino acids long. The only DNA kept is the CDR3, 48 bases in frame from the first base. As encoded in the germline V gene, CDR1 is SGHTA while CDR2 is FQGNSA. This TCR derives from a human donor in good health (CMV status not recorded). Some clones in this sample may be carry-over from other donors' samples. The chain employs TRBV7-2 and TRBJ2-5, and TRBD2 matches 13 of the central bases. Sequencing was performed on PBMCs. The nucleotide sequence reads TGTGCCAGCAGCTGGAGAGGGACTAGCGGGGCGGAGACCCAGTACTTC. This translates into CASSWRGTSGAETQYF.